The clone carrying this TCR beta chain was observed a single time. Source study methods: Quantification of nucleated cells was approximated via reference gene primer amplification. Repertoires were generated with immunoSEQ multiplex PCR, while TCRdb's copy carries only in-frame clones and drops some. V, J and clone size reflect that table, while D and trimming were determined from the DNA. Among 65,000 to 75,000 clones listed, roughly nine tenths were seen once. This sample stems from a study of blood T cell repertoires in COVID-19. Study-level information: From T cells, B-cell-depleted T cells, or PBMCs came the material, which was cDNA or gDNA.

This CDR3 region has 15 residues. V lost 3 bases and J lost 4; bases outside the gene matches: 4. Germline lookup yields CDR1 SGHAT and CDR2 FQNNGV. The clonotype comes from a woman in her forties or fifties with active COVID-19. Sequencing used peripheral blood. The chain combines TRBV11-2 with TRBJ2-3, with 10 bases lining up with TRBD2. Here the CDR3 DNA reads TGTGCCAGCAGCTTTCTAGCGGGAGTCCCAGATACGCAGTATTTT. Translating gives CASSFLAGVPDTQYF.